This TCR beta chain is drawn from a study of technical replicates of blood from a few donors. TCRdb's copy holds only in-frame clones and misses some; the assay was immunoSEQ multiplex PCR. The data show 70,000 to 75,000 clones, 95% seen once. This clone was counted a few times. CDR3 size: 13 residues. Germline CDR1 reads SQVTM; CDR2 reads ANQGSEA. Trimming at V came to 7 bases and at J to 4 bases, leaving 8 bases not matched to a gene. The J gene is TRBJ1-1, the V gene TRBV29-1, with 8 bases that match TRBD1. The material sequenced was T cells isolated from PBMCs. The clonotype comes from a human donor in good health. CDR3 sequence reads: CSAQTGAGTEAFF. In nucleotides, the CDR3 is TGCAGCGCCCAGACAGGGGCTGGCACTGAAGCTTTCTTT.